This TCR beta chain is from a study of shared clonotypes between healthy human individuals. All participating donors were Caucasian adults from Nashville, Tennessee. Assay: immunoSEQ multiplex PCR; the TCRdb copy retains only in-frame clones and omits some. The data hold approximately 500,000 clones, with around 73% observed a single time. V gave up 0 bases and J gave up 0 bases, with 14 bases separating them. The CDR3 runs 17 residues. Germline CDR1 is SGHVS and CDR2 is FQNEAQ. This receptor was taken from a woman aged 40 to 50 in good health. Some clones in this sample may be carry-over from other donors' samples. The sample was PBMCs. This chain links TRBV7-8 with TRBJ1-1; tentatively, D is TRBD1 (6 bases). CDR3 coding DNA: TGTGCCAGCAGCTTAGCGTATCAGGGGAGGATGAACACTGAAGCTTTCTTT. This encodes CASSLAYQGRMNTEAFF. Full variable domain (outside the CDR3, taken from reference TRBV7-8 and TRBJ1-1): GAGVSQSPRYKVAKRGQDVALRCDPISGHVSLFWYQQALGQGPEFLTYFQNEAQLDKSGLPSDRFFAERPEGSVSTLKIQRTQQEDSAVYLCASSLAYQGRMNTEAFFGQGTRLTVV.